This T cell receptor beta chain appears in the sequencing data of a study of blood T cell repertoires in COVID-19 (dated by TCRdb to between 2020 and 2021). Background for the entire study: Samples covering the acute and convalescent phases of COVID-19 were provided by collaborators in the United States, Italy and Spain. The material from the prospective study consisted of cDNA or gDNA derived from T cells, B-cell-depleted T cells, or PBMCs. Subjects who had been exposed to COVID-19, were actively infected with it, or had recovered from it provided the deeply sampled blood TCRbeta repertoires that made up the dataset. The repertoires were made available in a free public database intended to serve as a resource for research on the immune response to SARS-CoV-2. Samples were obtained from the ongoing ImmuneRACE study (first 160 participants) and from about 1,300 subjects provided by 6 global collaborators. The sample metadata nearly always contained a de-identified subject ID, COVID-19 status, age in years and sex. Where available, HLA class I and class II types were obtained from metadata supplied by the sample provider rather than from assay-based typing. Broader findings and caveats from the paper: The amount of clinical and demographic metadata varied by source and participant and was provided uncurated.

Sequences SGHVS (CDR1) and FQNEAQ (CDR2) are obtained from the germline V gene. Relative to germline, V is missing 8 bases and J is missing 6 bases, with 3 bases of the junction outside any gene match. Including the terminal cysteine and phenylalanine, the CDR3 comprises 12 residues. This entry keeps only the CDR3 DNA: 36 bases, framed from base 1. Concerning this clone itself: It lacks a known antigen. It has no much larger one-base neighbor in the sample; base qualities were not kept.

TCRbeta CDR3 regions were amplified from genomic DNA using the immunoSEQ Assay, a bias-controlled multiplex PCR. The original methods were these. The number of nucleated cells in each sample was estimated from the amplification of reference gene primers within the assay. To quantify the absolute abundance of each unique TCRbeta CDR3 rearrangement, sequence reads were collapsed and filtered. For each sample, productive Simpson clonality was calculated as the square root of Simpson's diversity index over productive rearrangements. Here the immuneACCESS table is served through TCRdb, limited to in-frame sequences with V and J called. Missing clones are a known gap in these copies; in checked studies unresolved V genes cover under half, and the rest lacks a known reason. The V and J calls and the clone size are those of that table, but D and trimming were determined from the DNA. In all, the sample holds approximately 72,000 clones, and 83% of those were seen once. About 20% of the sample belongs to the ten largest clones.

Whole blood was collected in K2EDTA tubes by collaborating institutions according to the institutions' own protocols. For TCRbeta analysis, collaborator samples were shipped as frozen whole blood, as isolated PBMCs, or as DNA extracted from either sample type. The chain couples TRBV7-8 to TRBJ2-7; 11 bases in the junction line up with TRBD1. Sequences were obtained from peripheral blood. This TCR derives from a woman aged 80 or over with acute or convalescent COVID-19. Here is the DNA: TGTGCCAGCGGACAGGGGGCAACCGAGCAGTACTTC. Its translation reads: CASGQGATEQYF.